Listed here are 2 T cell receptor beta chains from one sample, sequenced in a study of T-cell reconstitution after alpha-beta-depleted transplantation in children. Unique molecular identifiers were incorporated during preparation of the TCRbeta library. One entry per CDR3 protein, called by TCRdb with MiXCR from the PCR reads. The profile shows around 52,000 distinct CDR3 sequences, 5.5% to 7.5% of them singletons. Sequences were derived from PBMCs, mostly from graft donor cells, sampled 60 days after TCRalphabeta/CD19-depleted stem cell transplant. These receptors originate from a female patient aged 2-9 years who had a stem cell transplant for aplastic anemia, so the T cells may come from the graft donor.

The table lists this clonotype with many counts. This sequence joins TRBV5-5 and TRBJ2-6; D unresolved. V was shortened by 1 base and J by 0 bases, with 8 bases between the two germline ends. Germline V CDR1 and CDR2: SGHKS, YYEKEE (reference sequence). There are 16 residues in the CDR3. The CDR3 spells CASSLMGGSGANVLTF. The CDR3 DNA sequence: TGTGCCAGCAGCTTGATGGGTGGCTCTGGGGCCAACGTCCTGACTTTC.

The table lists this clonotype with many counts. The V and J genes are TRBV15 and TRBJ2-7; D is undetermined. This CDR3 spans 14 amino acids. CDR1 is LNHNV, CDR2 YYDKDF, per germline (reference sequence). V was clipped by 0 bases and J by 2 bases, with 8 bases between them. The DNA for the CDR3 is TGTGCCACCAGCAGAGAAGGCGAGGCCTACGAGCAGTACTTC. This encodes CATSREGEAYEQYF. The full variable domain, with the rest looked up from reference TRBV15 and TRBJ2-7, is DAMVIQNPRYQVTQFGKPVTLSCSQTLNHNVMYWYQQKSSQAPKLLFHYYDKDFNNEADTPDNFQSRRPNTSFCFLDIRSPGLGDTAMYLCATSREGEAYEQYFGPGTRLTVT.